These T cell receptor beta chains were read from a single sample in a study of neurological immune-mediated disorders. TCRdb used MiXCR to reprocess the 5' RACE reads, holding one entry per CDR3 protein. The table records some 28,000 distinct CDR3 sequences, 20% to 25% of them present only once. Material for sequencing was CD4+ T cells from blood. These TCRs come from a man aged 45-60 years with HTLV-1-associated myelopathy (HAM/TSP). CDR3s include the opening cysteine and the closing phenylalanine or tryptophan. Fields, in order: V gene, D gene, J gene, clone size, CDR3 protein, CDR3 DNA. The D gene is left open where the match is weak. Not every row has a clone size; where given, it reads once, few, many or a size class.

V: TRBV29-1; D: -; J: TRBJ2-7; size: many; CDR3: CSFRGDYEQYF; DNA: TGCAGTTTCAGGGGAGACTACGAGCAGTACTTC
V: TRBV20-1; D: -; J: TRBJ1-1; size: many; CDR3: CSAKQAGGTEAFF; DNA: TGCAGTGCCAAGCAGGCCGGGGGGACTGAAGCTTTCTTT
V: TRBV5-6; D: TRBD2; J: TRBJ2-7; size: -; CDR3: CASSTQTDLLLAGSYEQYF; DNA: TGTGCCAGCAGCACGCAAACCGACCTATTACTAGCGGGGAGCTACGAGCAGTACTTC
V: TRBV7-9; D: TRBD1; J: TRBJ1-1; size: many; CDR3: CASSPRQGAGDTEAFF; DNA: TGTGCCAGCAGCCCCAGACAGGGGGCGGGGGACACTGAAGCTTTCTTT
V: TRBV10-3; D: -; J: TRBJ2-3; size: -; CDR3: CAISEGQGTTDTQYF; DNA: TGTGCCATCAGTGAAGGGCAGGGTACCACAGATACGCAGTATTTT
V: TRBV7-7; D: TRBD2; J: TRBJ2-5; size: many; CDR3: CASSRTSFETQYF; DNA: TGTGCCAGCAGCCGGACTAGTTTCGAGACCCAGTACTTC
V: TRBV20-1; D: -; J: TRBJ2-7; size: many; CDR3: CSAEPDGTYEQYF; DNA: TGCAGTGCCGAACCCGACGGAACCTACGAGCAGTACTTC
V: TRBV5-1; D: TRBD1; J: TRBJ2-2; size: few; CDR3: CASSFRRDRGDTGELFF; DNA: TGCGCCAGCAGCTTCCGCCGGGACAGGGGCGACACCGGGGAGCTGTTTTTT
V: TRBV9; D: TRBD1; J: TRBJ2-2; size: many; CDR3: CASSDGTGTGELFF; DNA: TGTGCCAGCAGCGACGGGACAGGGACCGGGGAGCTGTTTTTT
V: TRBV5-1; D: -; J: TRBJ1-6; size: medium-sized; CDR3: CASSLGGQRDSPLHF; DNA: TGCGCCAGCAGCTTGGGCGGCCAAAGGGATTCACCCCTCCACTTT
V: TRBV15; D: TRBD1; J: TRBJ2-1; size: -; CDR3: CATTPRGLSSYNEQFF; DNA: TGTGCCACCACCCCCAGGGGGCTGAGCTCCTACAATGAGCAGTTCTTC
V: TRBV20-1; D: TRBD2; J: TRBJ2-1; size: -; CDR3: CSARPPAGEVGEQFF; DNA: TGCAGTGCTAGACCCCCTGCGGGAGAGGTTGGGGAGCAGTTCTTC
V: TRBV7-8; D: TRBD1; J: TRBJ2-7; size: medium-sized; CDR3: CASSLGGTGGYEQYF; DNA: TGTGCCAGCAGCTTAGGCGGGACAGGGGGCTACGAGCAGTACTTC
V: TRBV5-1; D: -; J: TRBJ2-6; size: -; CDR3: CASSLPGARGANVLTF; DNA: TGCGCCAGCAGCCTTCCGGGGGCGCGTGGGGCCAACGTCCTGACTTTC
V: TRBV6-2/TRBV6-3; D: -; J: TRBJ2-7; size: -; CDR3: CANSLKADPPYEQYF; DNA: TGTGCCAACAGTTTAAAAGCGGACCCTCCCTACGAGCAGTACTTC
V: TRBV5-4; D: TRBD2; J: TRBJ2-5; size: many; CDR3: CASSLKLAGGETQYF; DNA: TGTGCCAGCAGCTTGAAATTAGCGGGAGGAGAGACCCAGTACTTC
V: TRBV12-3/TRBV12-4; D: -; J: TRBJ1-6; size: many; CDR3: CASSLGAAYSPLHF; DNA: TGTGCCAGCAGTTTAGGGGCAGCCTATTCACCCCTCCACTTT
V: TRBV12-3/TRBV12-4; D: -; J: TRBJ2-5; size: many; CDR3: CASSIDSWGETQYF; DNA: TGTGCCAGCAGTATCGACAGCTGGGGGGAGACCCAGTACTTC
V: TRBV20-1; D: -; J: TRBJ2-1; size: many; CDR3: CSATPPLVANEQFF; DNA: TGCAGTGCTACTCCCCCCCTAGTTGCCAATGAGCAGTTCTTC
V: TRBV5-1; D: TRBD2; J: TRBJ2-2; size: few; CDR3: CASSFSGRDTGELFF; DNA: TGCGCCAGCAGCTTTAGCGGGAGGGACACCGGGGAGCTGTTTTTT
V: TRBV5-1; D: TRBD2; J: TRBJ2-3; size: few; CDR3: CASSQTRAGGTDTQYF; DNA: TGCGCCAGCAGCCAGACCCGAGCGGGGGGCACGGATACGCAGTATTTT
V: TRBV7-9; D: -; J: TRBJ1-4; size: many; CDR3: CASSRPSGMFEKLFF; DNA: TGTGCCAGCAGCCGGCCCTCCGGAATGTTTGAAAAACTGTTTTTT
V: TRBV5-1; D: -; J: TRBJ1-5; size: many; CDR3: CASSLGTDSNQPQHF; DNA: TGCGCCAGCAGCTTGGGGACGGATAGCAATCAGCCCCAGCATTTT
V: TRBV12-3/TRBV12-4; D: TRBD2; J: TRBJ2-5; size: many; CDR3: CASTRTSGGQETQYF; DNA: TGTGCCAGCACACGGACTAGCGGGGGACAAGAGACCCAGTACTTC
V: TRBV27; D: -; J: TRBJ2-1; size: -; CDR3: CASSTPTSYFINEQFF; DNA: TGTGCCAGCAGTACCCCCACTAGTTATTTCATCAATGAGCAGTTCTTC
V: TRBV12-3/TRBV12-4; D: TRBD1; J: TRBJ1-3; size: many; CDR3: CASSLGTVYSGNTIYF; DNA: TGTGCCAGCAGTTTGGGGACAGTATACTCTGGAAACACCATATATTTT
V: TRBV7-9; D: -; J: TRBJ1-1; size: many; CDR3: CASSSIEDAEAFF; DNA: TGTGCCAGCAGCTCCATCGAGGACGCTGAAGCTTTCTTT
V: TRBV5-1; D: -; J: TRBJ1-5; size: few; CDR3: CASSLDNPGQPQHF; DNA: TGCGCCAGCAGCTTAGACAATCCCGGCCAGCCCCAGCATTTT
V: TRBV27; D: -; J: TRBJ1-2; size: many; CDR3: CASSLSRGNYGYTF; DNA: TGTGCCAGCAGTTTATCCAGGGGCAACTATGGCTACACCTTC
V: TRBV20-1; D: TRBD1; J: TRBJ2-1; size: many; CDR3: CSARMGQGPNEQFF; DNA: TGCAGTGCTAGAATGGGACAGGGGCCCAATGAGCAGTTCTTC
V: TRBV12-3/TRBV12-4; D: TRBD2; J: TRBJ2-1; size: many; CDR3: CASSWERGRYNEQFF; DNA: TGTGCCAGCAGTTGGGAGCGGGGCCGTTACAATGAGCAGTTCTTC
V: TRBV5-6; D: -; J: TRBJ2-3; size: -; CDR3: CASSLARITDTQYF; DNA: TGTGCCAGCAGCTTGGCAAGGATCACAGATACGCAGTATTTT
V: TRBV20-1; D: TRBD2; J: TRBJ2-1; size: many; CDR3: CSAPKQREGHEQFF; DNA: TGCAGTGCTCCGAAACAGCGGGAGGGCCATGAGCAGTTCTTC
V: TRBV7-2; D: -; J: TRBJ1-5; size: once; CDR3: CASSLSPAGGQTQHF; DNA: TGTGCCAGCAGCTTATCCCCAGCGGGAGGGCAGACCCAGCATTTT
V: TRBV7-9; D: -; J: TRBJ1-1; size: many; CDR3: CASSSNALGPTFF; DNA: TGTGCCAGCAGCTCCAACGCACTGGGGCCGACTTTCTTT